A few counts support the clone carrying this TCR beta chain. What it binds is not known. The data were taken from a study of T-cell memory formation after mild COVID-19. Whole-study findings and limits: Some clones that responded were present in memory (sampled pre-infection), which suggests cross-reactive memory joined. Contracting clones localized mainly to CM and EM when CD4+ and mainly to EMRA when CD8+. The authors did not confirm SARS-CoV-2 specificity of second-wave clones peaking day 37.

V was trimmed by 0 bases and J by 7 bases, leaving 3 bases between them. This CDR3 region has 11 residues. Barcoded TCR alpha and TCR beta cDNA libraries with UMIs came from 5'RACE using constant-segment primers. TCRdb re-called the 5' RACE reads with MiXCR, one entry per CDR3 protein. The sample includes 290,000 or so distinct CDR3 sequences, 19% seen only once; the top ten take 21%. Sequencing input: PBMCs or a T cell subset sorted from them (not recorded which). The origin of this receptor is a young man who had mild COVID-19 (a few samples of this study predate the infection). Cell type and time point are not known. This rearrangement joins TRBV12-3 or TRBV12-4 to TRBJ1-1; D remains ambiguous. The CDR3, as DNA: TGTGCCAGCAGTTTAGCAGATGAAGCTTTCTTT. It encodes CASSLADEAFF.